This T cell receptor (beta chain) was retrieved from a study of blood T cell repertoires in COVID-19 (dated by TCRdb to 2019 to 2021). A note on the overall study: Samples covering the acute and convalescent phases of COVID-19 were provided by collaborators in the United States, Italy and Spain. The prospective study material was composed of cDNA or gDNA derived from T cells, B-cell-depleted T cells, or PBMCs. The dataset comprised deeply sampled blood TCRbeta repertoires from subjects exposed to, actively infected with, or recovered from COVID-19. The repertoires were made available in a free public database intended to serve as a resource for research on the immune response to SARS-CoV-2. The samples were drawn from two sources: the first 160 participants of the ongoing ImmuneRACE study, and 950 to 1,500 subjects contributed by 6 global collaborators. Sample metadata almost always included a de-identified subject ID, COVID-19 status, age in years and sex. Where available, HLA class I and class II types were obtained from metadata supplied by the sample provider rather than from assay-based typing.

This clone has only one observation. What this receptor recognizes is not known. No qualities accompany the bases; no much larger clone lies one base away. General study outcomes and caveats: The amount of clinical and demographic metadata varied by source and participant and was provided uncurated.

One collaborating source in Seattle enrolled patients while the patients were actively infected and followed the patients over time throughout the course of disease. Collaborating institutions collected whole blood in K2EDTA tubes following their own protocols. Collaborator samples were shipped for TCRbeta analysis as frozen whole blood, isolated PBMCs, or DNA extracted from either sample type. Taken from the germline V gene, the CDR1 and CDR2 loops are KGHSH and LQKENI. V is reduced by 0 bases and J by 3 bases, leaving a spacing of 8 bases between them. The CDR3 measures 14 amino acids from cysteine to phenylalanine. Of all the DNA, just the CDR3 is kept, 42 bases in frame from base 1. The immunoSEQ Assay, a bias-controlled multiplex PCR, was used to amplify TCRbeta CDR3 regions from genomic DNA. As for the authors' bioinformatics: Nucleated cell counts per sample were estimated from amplification of reference gene primers within the assay. To quantify the absolute abundance of each unique TCRbeta CDR3 rearrangement, sequence reads were collapsed and filtered. For each sample, productive Simpson clonality was calculated as the square root of Simpson's diversity index over productive rearrangements. Not all clones reach the TCRdb copy of this immuneACCESS table, which keeps in-frame sequences only. Checked studies attribute under half of the gap to unresolved V genes and leave the rest unexplained. V and J calls and clone size are copied from that table; D and trimming were computed from the DNA. This sample has 150,000 or so clones in its table, and roughly nine tenths of those were observed once. The ten largest clones add up to roughly 12% of the sample.

Sequencing input: peripheral blood. The receptor was isolated from a man between 18 and 29 years old with COVID-19, enrolled during active disease. The chain is encoded by TRBV18 joined to TRBJ2-5, with no D gene named confidently. DNA sequence: TGTGCCAGCTCACCACCGTCCACGGAAGAGACCCAGTACTTC. It translates to CASSPPSTEETQYF.